This TCR beta chain was obtained from a study of T-cell memory formation after mild COVID-19. Overall study context: TCR clusters mostly belonged to single donors. Study-level results: Contracting clones from day 15 to 85 had balanced CD4/CD8; later expanders favoured CD4+.

CDR1 SQVTM and CDR2 ANQGSEA come from the germline V gene. This CDR3 is built from 13 residues. Trimming at V came to 7 bases and at J to 6 bases, leaving 8 bases not matched to a gene. On this clonotype: What it recognizes is unknown.

5'RACE primed from the constant segment yielded TCR alpha and TCR beta cDNA libraries bearing sample barcodes and UMIs. MiXCR, run by TCRdb on the 5' RACE reads, gives a single entry per CDR3 protein. The sample carries thousands of distinct CDR3 sequences, over 65% recorded once. The chain joins TRBV29-1 to TRBJ2-2; 7 nucleotides line up with TRBD1. The sequence came from an adult who had mild COVID-19 (a few samples of this study predate the infection). Cell type and time point are not known. Input material: PBMCs or a T cell subset sorted from them (not recorded which). CDR3 sequence (DNA): TGCAGCGCCTCCCGTCAGGGGGCCGGGGAGCTGTTTTTT. Amino acid sequence: CSASRQGAGELFF.